These 8 T cell receptor beta chains originate from one sample sequenced in a study of T-cell memory formation after mild COVID-19 (dated by TCRdb to the early 2020s). Libraries were made using 5' RACE. The instrument given in TCRdb is Illumina NovaSeq 6000. TCRdb passed the public sequencing reads through fastp at Q25 and MiXCR, retaining productive beta sequences. Every entry covers one CDR3 protein and lists the most common genes and DNA from its rows. This sample gives more than 150,000 distinct CDR3 sequences in total; about 18% of them show up just once. Approximately 4% of the sample is in the top ten clones. Input material: PBMCs or a T cell subset sorted from them (not recorded which). The receptor set was obtained from a man aged 18 to 29 who had mild COVID-19 (a few samples of this study predate the infection). The sample titles of this study are shuffled in the database, so cell type and time point are left out; the donor was told from shared clones.

This clonotype has just a few counts. The chain recombines TRBV6-6 with TRBJ1-1; D unresolved. Germline V gives CDR1 MNHNY, CDR2 SVGAGI (reference sequence). The CDR3 has 11 amino acids. Trimming took 7 bases from V and 4 from J, leaving 7 bases between them. In DNA form, the CDR3 reads TGTGCCAGCAAGGGTACCACTGAAGCTTTCTTT. This sequence encodes CASKGTTEAFF.

This clonotype was counted between two and nine times. The chain uses TRBV4-2 and TRBJ2-5; D is possibly TRBD1 (5 bases). CDR3 length: 17 residues. Germline-derived CDR1 and CDR2 are LGHNA and YNFKEQ. V shed 4 bases and J shed 2 bases, with 20 bases lying between them. Here the CDR3 DNA reads TGTGCCAGCAGCCGCACGCTCCCTGGGGCAGGGCAAGAGACCCAGTACTTC. This gives the protein CASSRTLPGAGQETQYF.

The V and J genes are TRBV9 and TRBJ2-1; D may be TRBD1 or TRBD2 (5 bases each). The germline gives CDR1 SGDLS, CDR2 YYNGEE. The CDR3 has 20 residues. The ends were cut back, 0 bases at V and 6 bases at J, with 28 bases in the middle. CDR3 DNA: TGTGCCAGCAGCGTAGGTCTGTCGGGACCCGTCATTCACCGGCGCAATGAGCAGTTCTTC. It specifies CASSVGLSGPVIHRRNEQFF.

The V gene is TRBV5-1, the J gene TRBJ2-1, with 15 bases fitting TRBD2. Germline V CDR1 and CDR2: SGHRS, YFSETQ. Trimming took 4 bases from V and 3 from J; bases not matched to a gene: 5. The CDR3 contains 17 residues. The CDR3 DNA is TGCGCCAGCAGCGTAGGACTAGCGGGGGGGATCTACAATGAGCAGTTCTTC. It yields the protein CASSVGLAGGIYNEQFF.

This clonotype was observed at least ten times. The J gene is TRBJ1-1, the V gene TRBV24-1; D is unclear. The CDR3 is 13 amino acids. CDR1 KGHDR and CDR2 SFDVKD come from the germline V gene. V lost 5 bases and J 5 bases, leaving 11 bases between the germline ends. This CDR3 is CATSARRGTEAFF. In nucleotides, the CDR3 is TGTGCCACCAGTGCGAGGAGAGGGACTGAAGCTTTCTTT.

The genes are TRBV6-2 or TRBV6-3 and TRBJ1-1; 8 bases line up with TRBD1. Germline V lookup: CDR1 MNHEY, CDR2 SVGEGT. The trim removed 6 bases at V and 4 bases at J, leaving 10 bases unmatched. CDR3 size: 15 residues. The CDR3 DNA sequence: TGTGCCAGCAGGATCACCCACAGGGGGACCACTGAAGCTTTCTTT. Translating gives CASRITHRGTTEAFF.

The chain combines TRBV20-1 with TRBJ2-5; 11 bases are shared with TRBD2. V trimming: 3 bases; J trimming: 3 bases; junction bases outside the gene matches: 3. From germline, CDR1 is DFQATT and CDR2 SNEGSKA (reference sequence). The CDR3 covers 14 residues. The CDR3 DNA follows: TGCAGTGCTAGGGCACTAGCGGGGGAAGAGACCCAGTACTTC. It yields the protein CSARALAGEETQYF.

V is TRBV7-9 and J is TRBJ1-1; TRBD1 matches at 7 bases. This CDR3 comprises 14 residues. Germline V gives CDR1 SEHNR, CDR2 FQNEAQ (reference sequence). V lost 2 bases to trimming and J lost 2 bases; unmatched junction nucleotides: 2. This chain's CDR3 is CASSLRGRNTEAFF. DNA for the CDR3: TGTGCCAGCAGCTTAAGGGGGCGTAACACTGAAGCTTTCTTT.